The 19 T cell receptor beta chains presented below share a single source sample, sequenced in a study of T cells in narcolepsy. Generated by immunoSEQ multiplex PCR, the TCRdb table keeps only in-frame clones and is missing some. The table has some 30,000 clones, around 90% seen once. Sequenced: CD45RA- memory CD4+ T cells from PBMCs. All receptors derive from a human donor with narcolepsy.

The gene calls are TRBV19 and TRBJ1-1; perhaps TRBD1 as D (5 bases). V was clipped by 1 base and J by 5 bases, with 11 bases between them. Per the germline V gene, CDR1 is LNHDA and CDR2 is SQIVND (reference sequence). The CDR3 consists of 14 residues. This CDR3 is CASSIALDSTEAFF. The CDR3, as DNA: TGTGCCAGTAGTATAGCCCTCGACAGTACTGAAGCTTTCTTT.

This clone has just a few counts. The CDR3 ends on some other residue instead of the conserved phenylalanine or tryptophan, so this is likely a read error. The chain uses TRBV4-2 and TRBJ1-2, with D uncertain. Trimming removed 4 bases from V and 1 base from J, with 10 bases in between. The germline V gene has CDR1 LGHNA and CDR2 YNFKEQ. The length of the CDR3 is 14 residues. The CDR3 bases are TGTGCCAGCAGCCCCCTGGGCGGTAACTATGGCTACACCCTC. Its translation is CASSPLGGNYGYTL.

The rearrangement joins TRBV28 to TRBJ2-7; TRBD2 aligns across 14 bases. With 6 bases clipped from V and 2 bases from J, the junction kept 9 bases outside the gene matches. Germline V gene sequence: CDR1 MDHEN, CDR2 SYDVKM. The CDR3 sequence is 17 residues long. The CDR3, as DNA: TGTGCCAGCAGCTGGACTAGCGGGAGGCGGATCCCCTACGAGCAGTACTTC. It specifies CASSWTSGRRIPYEQYF.

This chain joins TRBV7-9 and TRBJ1-3, with D tentatively TRBD1 (5 bases). In germline, CDR1 is SEHNR, CDR2 FQNEAQ (reference sequence). V shed 5 bases and J shed 4 bases, with 15 bases lying between them. The CDR3 spans 15 residues. The CDR3 sequence: CASSPGGTGGNTIYF. CDR3 coding DNA: TGTGCCAGCAGCCCGGGGGGGACCGGCGGAAACACCATATATTTT.

The chain uses TRBV11-1 and TRBJ1-6; D is unclear. Trimming removed 4 bases from V and 7 bases from J, with 8 bases in between. The germline gives CDR1 SGHAT, CDR2 FQDESV (reference sequence). This CDR3 is built from 13 residues. The CDR3 spells CASSSLTNSPLHF. The CDR3 DNA reads TGTGCCAGCAGCTCGCTTACCAATTCACCCCTCCACTTT.

The V call is TRBV19, the J call TRBJ2-1, with 9 positions matching TRBD2. Germline V gene data show CDR1 as LNHDA and CDR2 as SQIVND (reference sequence). The CDR3 length is 15 residues. J lost 7 bases, V lost 7 bases, and 11 bases had no gene match. The CDR3 coding sequence is TGTGCCAGTACCCCGGGCGGGGGGGGCTTAAATGAGCAGTTCTTC. It is translated as CASTPGGGGLNEQFF.

This clone occurred once. The V and J genes are TRBV4-1 and TRBJ2-1; no clear D. Between the trimmed V and J ends, which lost 4 bases and 8 bases, there was a span of 12 bases. Germline V CDR1 and CDR2: MGHRA, YSYEKL. The CDR3 has 13 amino acids. CDR3 nucleotide sequence: TGCGCCAGCAGCCTGCGGCTAGGCGATGAGCAGTTCTTC. This encodes CASSLRLGDEQFF.

The chain carries TRBV5-5 and TRBJ2-7; no definite D call. With 1 base removed from V and 2 bases from J, the gap between germline ends came to 7 bases. CDR3 length equals 13 residues. Germline V CDR1 and CDR2: SGHKS, YYEKEE (reference sequence). DNA for the CDR3: TGTGCCAGCAGCTTGAGTTGGGCCTACGAGCAGTACTTC. It is translated as CASSLSWAYEQYF.

The genes are TRBV2 and TRBJ1-5; a weak D match, TRBD1 (5 bases). V was pared by 4 bases and J by 0 bases, with 7 bases between. This CDR3 region has 14 residues. Germline V gene data show CDR1 as SNHLY and CDR2 as FYNNEI. The CDR3 DNA reads TGTGCCAGCAGTGGGGGGGATAGCAATCAGCCCCAGCATTTT. This translates into CASSGGDSNQPQHF.

The genes are TRBV2 and TRBJ2-3, with D perhaps matching TRBD2 (6 bases). Germline V gene data show CDR1 as SNHLY and CDR2 as FYNNEI. V lost 5 bases, J lost 4 bases, and 16 bases lay in between. The CDR3 has 15 residues. CDR3 in amino acids: CASSRSRGSADTQYF. The CDR3 bases are TGTGCCAGCAGTCGGTCACGGGGGAGCGCAGATACGCAGTATTTT. Based on the CDR3 plus reference TRBV2 and TRBJ2-3, the full variable domain is EPEVTQTPSHQVTQMGQEVILRCVPISNHLYFYWYRQILGQKVEFLVSFYNNEISEKSEIFDDQFSVERPDGSNFTLKIRSTKLEDSAMYFCASSRSRGSADTQYFGPGTRLTVL.

This clone was recorded once. This chain links TRBV28 with TRBJ1-2, with D possibly being TRBD1 (5 bases). The germline CDR1 and CDR2 sequences are MDHEN and SYDVKM. The CDR3 is 15 amino acids. V was trimmed by 7 bases and J by 4 bases, leaving 19 bases between them. The CDR3 DNA reads TGTGCCAGCACCACTTCACGTAGGGGCTCCTATGGCTACACCTTC. This sequence encodes CASTTSRRGSYGYTF.

The chain carries TRBV19 and TRBJ1-2; D is unresolved. The CDR3 has 14 residues. Germline V CDR1 and CDR2: LNHDA, SQIVND (reference sequence). V lost 4 bases and J lost 4, with 13 bases in between. CDR3 DNA: TGTGCCAGTAGTAACCAACATACCCGCTATGGCTACACCTTC. Residues: CASSNQHTRYGYTF.

The V and J genes are TRBV6-6 and TRBJ1-1, with D possibly being TRBD1 (5 bases). CDR3 length equals 11 residues. Trimming took 10 bases from V and 4 from J, leaving 10 bases between them. Germline V gene lookup returns CDR1 MNHNY and CDR2 SVGAGI (reference sequence). The CDR3 is CATTGGTEAFF. CDR3 sequence (DNA): TGTGCCACCACAGGAGGCACTGAAGCTTTCTTT.

The V and J genes are TRBV10-3 and TRBJ1-1; a weak D match, TRBD1 (5 bases). The CDR3 totals 13 residues. Trimming shortened V by 9 bases and J by 8 bases, and 19 bases separated the two germline ends. CDR1 is ENHRY and CDR2 is SYGVKD in the germline V gene. Written as DNA, the CDR3 is TGTGCCATATCGGGGCGGCAGGTTAAAGAAGCTTTCTTT. Amino acid sequence: CAISGRQVKEAFF.

V usage is TRBV5-4 and J usage is TRBJ1-2; maybe TRBD1 (6 bases). Germline V gene data show CDR1 as SGHNT and CDR2 as YYREEE (reference sequence). There are 13 residues in the CDR3. V lost 0 bases and J lost 5, with 8 bases in between. The CDR3 region has the DNA TGTGCCAGCAGCTTGGGACAGGTATATGGCTACACCTTC. Translation gives CASSLGQVYGYTF.

The chain links TRBV7-2 to TRBJ2-5; D is unresolved. The CDR3 covers 12 residues. V lost 5 bases, J lost 0 bases, and 4 bases lay in between. The germline CDR1 and CDR2 sequences are SGHTA and FQGNSA. The CDR3 loop is CASSRYQETQYF. The CDR3 DNA reads TGTGCCAGCAGCCGGTACCAAGAGACCCAGTACTTC. The full variable domain, its missing parts supplied by reference TRBV7-2 and TRBJ2-5, is GAGVSQSPSNKVTEKGKDVELRCDPISGHTALYWYRQSLGQGLEFLIYFQGNSAPDKSGLPSDRFSAERTGGSVSTLTIQRTQQEDSAVYLCASSRYQETQYFGPGTRLLVL.

The chain is built from TRBV27 and TRBJ1-1; 8 bases agree with TRBD1. The CDR3 totals 14 residues. The ends lost 6 bases at V and 11 bases at J; junction bases unmatched: 14. Germline V gene sequence: CDR1 MNHEY, CDR2 SMNVEV (reference sequence). The CDR3 sequence is CASSREQAGGWAFF. CDR3 DNA: TGTGCCAGCAGCCGTGAACAGGCAGGGGGCTGGGCTTTCTTT.

V usage is TRBV5-1 and J usage is TRBJ2-5, with a possible D match to TRBD2 (7 bases). Germline-derived CDR1 and CDR2 are SGHRS and YFSETQ. Trimming removed 0 bases at V and 4 bases at J, with 13 bases between. The CDR3 totals 15 residues. CDR3 bases: TGCGCCAGCAGCTTGGGGGGGGGCCGAGGAGAGACCCAGTACTTC. It specifies CASSLGGGRGETQYF.

This clone was detected only a few times. This sequence joins TRBV6-5 and TRBJ1-2; TRBD1 is a possible D gene (5 bases). The V gene's germline CDR1 is MNHEY and CDR2 SVGAGI. V lost 2 bases and J lost 8, with 15 bases in between. CDR3 size: 14 residues. The CDR3 DNA is TGTGCCAGCAGTTACGGTGGGACCAACAGGGGCTACACCTTC. Translated: CASSYGGTNRGYTF.